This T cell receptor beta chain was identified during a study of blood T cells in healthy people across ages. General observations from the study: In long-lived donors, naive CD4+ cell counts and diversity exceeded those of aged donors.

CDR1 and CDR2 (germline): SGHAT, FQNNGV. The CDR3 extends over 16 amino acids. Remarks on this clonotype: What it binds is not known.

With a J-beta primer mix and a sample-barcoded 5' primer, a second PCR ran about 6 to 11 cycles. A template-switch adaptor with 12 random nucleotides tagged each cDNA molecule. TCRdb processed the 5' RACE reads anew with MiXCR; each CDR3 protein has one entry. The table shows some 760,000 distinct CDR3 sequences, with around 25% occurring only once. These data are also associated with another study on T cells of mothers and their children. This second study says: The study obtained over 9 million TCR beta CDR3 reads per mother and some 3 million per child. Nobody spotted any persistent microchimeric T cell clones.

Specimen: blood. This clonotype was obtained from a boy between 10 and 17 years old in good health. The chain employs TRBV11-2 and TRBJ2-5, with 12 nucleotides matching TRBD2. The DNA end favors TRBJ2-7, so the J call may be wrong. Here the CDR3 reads CASSASTSGGTYEQYF. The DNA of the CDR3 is TGTGCCAGCAGCGCCTCGACTAGCGGGGGAACCTACGAGCAGTACTTC.